These 30 T cell receptor beta chains were sequenced from one sample in a study of tumor-infiltrating lymphocytes in localized non-small cell lung cancer. The assay was immunoSEQ multiplex PCR, and TCRdb's table has in-frame clones only and misses some. The sample comprises 11,000 or so clones, 80% to 90% of which are singletons, and approximately 7.8% rests with the top ten. Sequences were obtained from uninvolved lung tissue not adjacent to the tumor. The receptors here all came from a human donor with non-small cell lung cancer.

In regard to this clone: One end of the junction is discordant with germline, which a read error may explain. The V gene is TRBV7-3, the J gene TRBJ2-1, with TRBD2 identical over 11 bases. Germline V gene lookup returns CDR1 SGHTA and CDR2 FQGTGA. The CDR3 spans 13 residues. The CDR3 region is CASRLSTSGGLFF. CDR3 coding DNA: TGTGCCAGCAGATTAAGTACTAGCGGGGGTCTGTTCTTC.

The chain uses TRBV7-7 and TRBJ2-5, with 7 bases that match TRBD1. Germline V gene sequence: CDR1 SSHAT, CDR2 FNYEAQ (reference sequence). Unmatched junction bases numbered 4, after V lost 5 bases and J lost 1 base. This CDR3 has 14 residues. The CDR3 coding sequence is TGTGCCAGCAGCCCTAGGACAGGCCAAGAGACCCAGTACTTC. It specifies CASSPRTGQETQYF.

The V gene is TRBV6-5, the J gene TRBJ1-1; D is unresolved. The CDR3 is made up of 12 amino acids. V dropped 6 bases and J dropped 0 bases, with 5 bases sitting between them. Germline CDR1 reads MNHEY; CDR2 reads SVGAGI. The CDR3 loop reads CASRTMNTEAFF. The CDR3 DNA follows: TGTGCCAGCAGGACTATGAACACTGAAGCTTTCTTT.

The genes are TRBV9 and TRBJ1-3, with a possible D match to TRBD1 (5 bases). V was pared by 3 bases and J by 1 base, with 17 bases between. The CDR3 loop spans 17 amino acids. In germline, CDR1 is SGDLS, CDR2 YYNGEE. The CDR3, as DNA: TGTGCCAGCAGCGCCCGGGACCGCTTTAGGTCTGGAAACACCATATATTTT. It encodes CASSARDRFRSGNTIYF.

Here the CDR3 reads CASSSTTPAGTEAFF. Written as DNA, the CDR3 is TGTGCCAGCAGTTCCACGACACCTGCTGGGACTGAAGCTTTCTTT. This chain uses TRBV27 with TRBJ1-1; D is unresolved. This CDR3 region has 15 residues. V was trimmed by 4 bases and J by 5 bases, leaving 17 bases between them. CDR1 MNHEY and CDR2 SMNVEV come from the germline V gene (reference sequence).

This clone occurred once. The V call is TRBV19, the J call TRBJ2-3; TRBD2 might be the D (7 bases). Trimming removed 5 bases at V and 5 bases at J, with 17 bases between. CDR3 length: 15 amino acids. Germline lookup yields CDR1 LNHDA and CDR2 SQIVND (reference sequence). CDR3: CASSGAGALIDTQYF. As DNA, the CDR3 is TGTGCCAGTAGTGGGGCGGGGGCGCTTATAGATACGCAGTATTTT.

This clone is a singleton in its sample. This chain uses TRBV6-5 with TRBJ1-2; 9 bases align to TRBD1. J gave up 4 bases and V 6 bases, and 6 bases lay outside the gene matches. The CDR3 extends over 14 amino acids. Germline V CDR1 and CDR2: MNHEY, SVGAGI. The CDR3 DNA is TGTGCCAGCAGCCTGGGACAGGGAGGCTATGGCTACACCTTC. Its protein is CASSLGQGGYGYTF.

The chain recombines TRBV6-1 with TRBJ2-7, with 8 bases fitting TRBD1. Per the germline V gene, CDR1 is MNHNS and CDR2 is SASEGT. This CDR3 spans 13 amino acids. With V trimmed by 7 bases and J by 3 bases, 5 bases remained unmatched. CDR3 DNA: TGTGCCAGCAAGACACAGGGGGGCTACGAGCAGTACTTC. It yields the protein CASKTQGGYEQYF.

CDR3 residues: CASRQAARATGELFF. As DNA, the CDR3 is TGTGCCAGCAGACAGGCAGCTAGGGCCACCGGGGAGCTGTTTTTT. V and J are TRBV6-5 and TRBJ2-2; maybe TRBD1 (5 bases). This CDR3 is 15 amino acids long. Germline V lookup: CDR1 MNHEY, CDR2 SVGAGI. V was trimmed by 6 bases and J by 4 bases, leaving 15 bases between them.

This clone was detected a few times. The chain couples TRBV5-1 to TRBJ1-4; no firm D call. This CDR3 comprises 17 residues. V lost 2 bases, J lost 0 bases, and 14 bases lay in between. The germline V gene encodes CDR1 SGHRS and CDR2 YFSETQ. The chain's CDR3 is CASSLNPRPATNEKLFF. CDR3 nucleotides: TGCGCCAGCAGCTTAAATCCCCGGCCGGCAACTAATGAAAAACTGTTTTTT.

In its sample, this clone was seen a few times. V usage is TRBV12-5 and J usage is TRBJ1-6; D is unclear. The CDR3 extends over 14 amino acids. The ends were cut back, 7 bases at V and 3 bases at J, with 10 bases in the middle. CDR1 is LGHNT and CDR2 is FRNRAP in the germline V gene. For the CDR3, the DNA is TGTGCTAGTGCCTCGGACCTCTATAATTCACCCCTCCACTTT. This codes for CASASDLYNSPLHF.

This rearrangement joins TRBV7-9 to TRBJ1-1; D possibly corresponds to TRBD1 (5 bases). Looked up from germline, CDR1 is SEHNR and CDR2 is FQNEAQ (reference sequence). Trimming cost V 1 base and J 5 bases, with 11 bases left between them. This CDR3 spans 14 amino acids. CDR3 region: CASSLVVGVTEAFF. The DNA for the CDR3 is TGTGCCAGCAGCTTAGTAGTGGGGGTTACTGAAGCTTTCTTT. Full variable domain (outside the CDR3, taken from reference TRBV7-9 and TRBJ1-1): DTGVSQNPRHKITKRGQNVTFRCDPISEHNRLYWYRQTLGQGPEFLTYFQNEAQLEKSRLLSDRFSAERPKGSFSTLEIQRTEQGDSAMYLCASSLVVGVTEAFFGQGTRLTVV.

V is TRBV15 and J is TRBJ2-3; D call uncertain. CDR3 length: 13 amino acids. In germline, CDR1 is LNHNV, CDR2 YYDKDF (reference sequence). The ends were cut back, 0 bases at V and 2 bases at J, with 3 bases in the middle. The CDR3 DNA sequence: TGTGCCACCAGCAGAGACCCCACAGATACGCAGTATTTT. Translation: CATSRDPTDTQYF.

This sequence joins TRBV6-1 and TRBJ2-5; 10 bases line up with TRBD2. V lost 0 bases, J lost 3 bases, and 4 bases stayed unmatched. CDR3 length equals 16 residues. The germline gives CDR1 MNHNS, CDR2 SASEGT. Written as DNA, the CDR3 is TGTGCCAGCAGTGAAGCGCGGGGGACTAGCGAAGAGACCCAGTACTTC. Translated: CASSEARGTSEETQYF.

The J gene is TRBJ2-7, the V gene TRBV7-9; 7 nucleotides line up with TRBD1. The CDR3 spans 15 residues. CDR1 SEHNR and CDR2 FQNEAQ come from the germline V gene (reference sequence). J gave up 2 bases and V 1 base, and 5 bases lay outside the gene matches. This chain's CDR3 is CASSLGDSLAYEQYF. CDR3 sequence (DNA): TGTGCCAGCAGCTTAGGGGACAGCCTGGCCTACGAGCAGTACTTC.

The chain has TRBV18 and TRBJ2-7; a weak D match, TRBD1 (5 bases). This CDR3 has 15 residues. The V and J ends lost 6 bases and 1 base respectively, with 16 bases between them. From germline, CDR1 is KGHSH and CDR2 LQKENI. The CDR3 DNA reads TGTGCCAGCTCCCGTCGGACAACCGAATCCTACGAGCAGTACTTC. Its protein product is CASSRRTTESYEQYF.

This clone was counted only a few times. The chain has TRBV29-1 and TRBJ1-1; 9 nucleotides match TRBD1. CDR1 and CDR2 from the germline V gene are SQVTM and ANQGSEA. The CDR3 is 13 amino acids. J lost 2 bases, V lost 6 bases, and 4 bases had no gene match. The CDR3 is CSVVTGGNTEAFF. CDR3 DNA sequence: TGCAGCGTCGTGACAGGGGGAAACACTGAAGCTTTCTTT. The complete variable domain, with remaining parts taken from reference TRBV29-1 and TRBJ1-1, reads SAVISQKPSRDICQRGTSLTIQCQVDSQVTMMFWYRQQPGQSLTLIATANQGSEATYESGFVIDKFPISRPNLTFSTLTVSNMSPEDSSIYLCSVVTGGNTEAFFGQGTRLTVV.

This sequence joins TRBV7-2 and TRBJ2-7, with 7 bases aligning to TRBD1. The germline gives CDR1 SGHTA, CDR2 FQGNSA. The V gene end was trimmed by 5 bases and the J gene end by 1 base; junction bases not matched to a gene: 5. The CDR3 totals 14 residues. The CDR3 sequence is CASSLTGWSYEQYF. Here the CDR3 DNA reads TGTGCCAGCAGCCTGACAGGGTGGTCCTACGAGCAGTACTTC.

Only a few counts were recorded for this clone. V is TRBV9 and J is TRBJ1-2; 11 nucleotides match TRBD1. V was pared by 0 bases and J by 3 bases, with 4 bases of the junction left unmatched. The CDR3 contains 16 residues. Per germline, CDR1 SGDLS and CDR2 YYNGEE. The CDR3 loop reads CASSVAGDRGDYGYTF. The CDR3 coding sequence is TGTGCCAGCAGCGTAGCGGGGGACAGGGGGGACTATGGCTACACCTTC.

CDR3 in amino acids: CATRGENTGELFF. The CDR3 DNA is TGTGCCACCAGAGGGGAGAACACCGGGGAGCTGTTTTTT. V is TRBV15 and J is TRBJ2-2, with a possible D match to TRBD1 (5 bases). Deletions cut 6 bases from V and 1 base from J, with 6 bases between. The CDR3 totals 13 residues. Germline CDR1 LNHNV, CDR2 YYDKDF (reference sequence). The full variable domain, its missing parts supplied by reference TRBV15 and TRBJ2-2, is DAMVIQNPRYQVTQFGKPVTLSCSQTLNHNVMYWYQQKSSQAPKLLFHYYDKDFNNEADTPDNFQSRRPNTSFCFLDIRSPGLGDTAMYLCATRGENTGELFFGEGSRLTVL.

The chain employs TRBV10-2 and TRBJ1-5; D call uncertain. The germline V gene has CDR1 WSHSY and CDR2 SAAADI. The CDR3 runs to 13 residues. V was clipped by 3 bases and J by 5 bases, with 8 bases between them. CDR3 sequence: CASSDSTYQPQHF. The CDR3 DNA sequence: TGCGCCAGCAGTGACAGTACCTATCAGCCCCAGCATTTT.

The V call is TRBV7-9, the J call TRBJ2-7; D perhaps matches TRBD1 (10 bases). The CDR3 consists of 17 residues. V lost 4 bases and J 4 bases, leaving 23 bases between the germline ends. Germline loops: CDR1 SEHNR, CDR2 FQNEAQ (reference sequence). CDR3 DNA sequence: TGTGCCAGCAGCTCCCTGACAGGGGGCGGGGGGGGTTACGAGCAGTACTTC. Translation: CASSSLTGGGGGYEQYF. The full variable domain, completed using reference TRBV7-9 and TRBJ2-7, is DTGVSQNPRHKITKRGQNVTFRCDPISEHNRLYWYRQTLGQGPEFLTYFQNEAQLEKSRLLSDRFSAERPKGSFSTLEIQRTEQGDSAMYLCASSSLTGGGGGYEQYFGPGTRLTVT.

The chain uses TRBV30 and TRBJ1-1, with D possibly matching TRBD1 (5 bases). The CDR3 is 14 residues long. CDR1 is GTSNPN, CDR2 SVGIG, per germline (reference sequence). The V and J ends lost 0 bases and 11 bases respectively, with 19 bases between them. The CDR3, as DNA: TGTGCCTGGAGTGTACAAAGGCCGGGGCTTGGGGCTTTCTTT. Protein: CAWSVQRPGLGAFF.

The chain couples TRBV7-3 to TRBJ2-2; 8 bases line up with TRBD2. This CDR3 has 16 amino acids. Germline CDR1 is SGHTA and CDR2 is FQGTGA. V gave up 1 base and J gave up 4 bases; unmatched junction bases: 5. The CDR3 nucleotides read TGTGCCAGCAGCTTAATTCCGGGGGGGGTCACCGGGGAGCTGTTTTTT. Protein product: CASSLIPGGVTGELFF.

The rearrangement uses TRBV6-5 and TRBJ2-3; 8 positions match TRBD2. Germline V gene sequence: CDR1 MNHEY, CDR2 SVGAGI. This CDR3 spans 16 amino acids. V was pared by 0 bases and J by 5 bases, with 7 bases of the junction left unmatched. CDR3 loop: CASSYSWRGAGDTQYF. CDR3 DNA sequence: TGTGCCAGCAGTTACTCATGGCGGGGGGCCGGAGATACGCAGTATTTT.

The chain recombines TRBV7-8 with TRBJ1-5; unclear D gene. Germline V lookup: CDR1 SGHVS, CDR2 FQNEAQ. This CDR3 comprises 13 residues. Trimming cost V 3 bases and J 5 bases, with 8 bases left between them. CDR3 residues: CASSFTNDQPQHF. CDR3 DNA sequence: TGTGCCAGCAGCTTCACAAACGATCAGCCCCAGCATTTT.

The rearrangement joins TRBV30 to TRBJ1-1; unclear D gene. This CDR3 is built from 15 residues. V lost 3 bases, J lost 2 bases, and 16 bases lay in between. Germline-derived CDR1 and CDR2 are GTSNPN and SVGIG (reference sequence). CDR3 bases: TGTGCCTGGAGGGCCCTGCAGGTCCCTAACACTGAAGCTTTCTTT. Residues: CAWRALQVPNTEAFF.

The CDR3 is CASSVGGGTGGHETQYF. DNA of the CDR3: TGTGCCAGCAGCGTAGGGGGTGGGACAGGGGGCCACGAGACCCAGTACTTC. The chain combines TRBV9 with TRBJ2-5; 12 bases fit TRBD1. CDR1 is SGDLS and CDR2 is YYNGEE in the germline V gene. The CDR3 is 17 amino acids. The V gene end was trimmed by 0 bases and the J gene end by 5 bases; junction bases not matched to a gene: 8.

J is TRBJ2-2 and V is TRBV19, with D tentatively TRBD1 (6 bases). The CDR3 contains 14 residues. Trimming shortened V by 2 bases and J by 8 bases, and 12 bases separated the two germline ends. Germline V gene data show CDR1 as LNHDA and CDR2 as SQIVND (reference sequence). The CDR3 coding sequence is TGTGCCAGTAGTATAAAACAGGGAGTTGGGGAGCTGTTTTTT. Translating gives CASSIKQGVGELFF.

The chain is built from TRBV2 and TRBJ2-7, with D unresolved. The V and J ends lost 6 bases and 1 base respectively, with 7 bases between them. Germline loops: CDR1 SNHLY, CDR2 FYNNEI. This CDR3 spans 12 amino acids. The CDR3 nucleotides read TGTGCCAGCAGCCAGAATTCCTACGAGCAGTACTTC. It translates to CASSQNSYEQYF.